The source of this T cell receptor beta chain is a study of cytomegalovirus exposure and HLA in healthy donors. Comment on this clone: Its specificity is not known.

From germline, CDR1 is SQVTM and CDR2 ANQGSEA. This CDR3 has 15 amino acids. With 3 bases removed from V and 0 bases from J, the gap between germline ends came to 13 bases. Each donor was nominally healthy when sampled (though unrecorded immune exposures were likely). Study-level results: Earlier analysis yielded a pattern in which most TCR beta V segments were productive about 90% or about 30% of the time. Analysis was carried out at a later point, and it linked a missense DCLRE1C variant to TCR beta V- and J-gene trimming.

PCR involved 60 Vbeta and 13 Jbeta primers. Clones were sequenced by immunoSEQ multiplex PCR, and TCRdb holds only the in-frame ones, with some missing. The sample records about 120,000 clones, around 79% being singletons. The J gene is TRBJ2-3, the V gene TRBV29-1; tentatively, D is TRBD1 (6 bases). This TCR was recovered from a woman between 25 and 40 years old in good health and CMV-seropositive. The source material was PBMCs. DNA of the CDR3: TGCAGCGTTGACGGGCAGGGGATCAGCACAGATACGCAGTATTTT. This sequence encodes CSVDGQGISTDTQYF.